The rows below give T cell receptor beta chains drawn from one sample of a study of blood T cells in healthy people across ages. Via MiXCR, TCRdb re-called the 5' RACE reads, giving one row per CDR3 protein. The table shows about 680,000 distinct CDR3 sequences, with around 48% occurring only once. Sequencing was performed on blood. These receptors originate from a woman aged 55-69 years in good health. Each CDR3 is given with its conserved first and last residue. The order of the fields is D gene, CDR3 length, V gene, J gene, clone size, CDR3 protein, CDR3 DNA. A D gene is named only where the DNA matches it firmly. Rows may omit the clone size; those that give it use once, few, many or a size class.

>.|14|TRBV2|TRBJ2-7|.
CASSDQGTSYEQYF
TGTGCCAGCAGTGATCAGGGAACCTCCTACGAGCAGTACTTC
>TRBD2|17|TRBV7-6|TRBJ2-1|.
CASSLVRRGGRYDEQFF
TGTGCCAGCAGCTTAGTTCGGCGGGGGGGCCGGTACGATGAGCAGTTCTTC
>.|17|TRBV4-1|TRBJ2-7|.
CASSQFLAASSYNEQYF
TGCGCCAGCAGCCAGTTTTTAGCGGCGAGCTCCTACAATGAGCAGTACTTC
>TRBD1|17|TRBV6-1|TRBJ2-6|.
CASRRTGVSDGANVLTF
TGTGCCAGCAGACGGACAGGGGTATCGGATGGGGCCAACGTCCTGACTTTC
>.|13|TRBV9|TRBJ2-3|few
CASSEPYTDTQYF
TGTGCCAGCAGCGAGCCCTACACAGATACGCAGTATTTT
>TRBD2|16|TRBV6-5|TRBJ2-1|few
CASSYSLAGQVDEQFF
TGTGCCAGCAGTTACTCATTAGCGGGGCAGGTTGATGAGCAGTTCTTC
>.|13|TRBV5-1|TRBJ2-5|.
CASSLHRTETQYF
TGCGCCAGCAGCTTGCATAGGACGGAGACCCAGTACTTC
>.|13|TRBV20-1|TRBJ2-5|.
CSATSGVEETQYF
TGCAGTGCAACGTCGGGAGTCGAAGAGACCCAGTACTTC
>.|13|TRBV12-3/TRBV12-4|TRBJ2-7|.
CASRVGVSYGQYF
TGTGCCAGCAGGGTAGGGGTCTCGTACGGGCAGTACTTC
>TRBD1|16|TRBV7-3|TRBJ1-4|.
CASSPRGGRGDEKLFF
TGTGCCAGCAGCCCACGGGGCGGCAGGGGGGATGAAAAACTGTTTTTT
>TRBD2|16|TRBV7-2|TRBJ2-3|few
CASSLGTSLNTDTQYF
TGTGCTAGCAGCCTCGGGACTAGCTTGAACACAGATACGCAGTATTTT
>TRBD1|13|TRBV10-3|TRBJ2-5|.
CAISQDRSETQYF
TGTGCCATCAGCCAGGACAGGTCGGAGACCCAGTACTTC
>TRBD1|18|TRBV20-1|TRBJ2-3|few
CSARPHPRTGASTDTQYF
TGCAGTGCTAGACCACACCCTCGGACAGGGGCAAGCACAGATACGCAGTATTTT
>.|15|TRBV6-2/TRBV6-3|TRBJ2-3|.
CASGFRGLITDTQYF
TGTGCCAGCGGTTTTAGAGGGCTGATCACAGATACGCAGTATTTT
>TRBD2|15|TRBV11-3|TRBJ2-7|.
CASSLYSGNGYEQYF
TGTGCCAGCAGCTTATACAGCGGGAACGGCTACGAGCAGTACTTC
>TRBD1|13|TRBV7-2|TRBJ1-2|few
CASTAGTDYGYTF
TGTGCCAGCACCGCCGGGACAGACTATGGCTACACCTTC
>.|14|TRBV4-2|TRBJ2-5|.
CASSQVNAPETQYF
TGTGCCAGCAGCCAAGTGAATGCCCCAGAGACCCAGTACTTC
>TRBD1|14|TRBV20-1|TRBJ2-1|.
CSATRQGGWNEQFF
TGCAGTGCTACCCGACAGGGCGGGTGGAATGAGCAGTTCTTC
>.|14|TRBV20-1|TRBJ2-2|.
CSARDDTNTGELFF
TGCAGTGCTAGAGACGACACGAACACCGGGGAGCTGTTTTTT
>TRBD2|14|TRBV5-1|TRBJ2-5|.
CASSFPSGQETQYF
TGCGCCAGCAGCTTCCCTAGCGGGCAAGAGACCCAGTACTTC
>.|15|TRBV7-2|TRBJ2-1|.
CASSLGVSAYNEQFF
TGTGCCAGCAGCTTAGGGGTAAGCGCCTACAATGAGCAGTTCTTC
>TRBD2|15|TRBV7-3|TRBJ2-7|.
CASSLSTGTSSEQYF
TGTGCCAGCAGCTTATCCACCGGGACTAGCAGCGAGCAGTACTTC
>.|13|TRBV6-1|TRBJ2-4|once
CASSEVGAREQYF
TGTGCCAGCAGTGAAGTGGGGGCGCGGGAGCAGTACTTC
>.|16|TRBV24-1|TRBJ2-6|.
CATSDPILAGANVLTF
TGTGCCACCAGTGATCCGATCCTGGCTGGGGCCAACGTCCTGACTTTC
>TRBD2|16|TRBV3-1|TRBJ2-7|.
CASSQVAGRTYNEQYF
TGTGCCAGCAGCCAAGTAGCGGGACGCACCTACAATGAGCAGTACTTC
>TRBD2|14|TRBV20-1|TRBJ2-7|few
CSARRLAGDYEQYF
TGCAGTGCTAGGCGGCTAGCGGGAGACTACGAGCAGTACTTC
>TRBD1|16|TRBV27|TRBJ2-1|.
CASRPTGQGAYSEQFF
TGTGCCAGCAGACCCACAGGACAGGGGGCCTACAGTGAGCAGTTCTTC
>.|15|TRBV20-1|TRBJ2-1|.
CSARDGIPRLNGQFF
TGCAGTGCTAGAGATGGGATCCCGCGGTTAAATGGGCAGTTCTTC
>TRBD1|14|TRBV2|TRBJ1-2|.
CASTIRTGNYGYTF
TGTGCCAGCACCATCAGGACAGGAAACTATGGCTACACCTTC
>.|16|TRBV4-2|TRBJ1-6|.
CASSQEEQGSSSPLHF
TGTGCCAGCAGCCAAGAGGAACAGGGATCTAGCTCACCCCTCCACTTT
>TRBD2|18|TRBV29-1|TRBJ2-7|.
CSGLASGRATSSYNEQYF
TGCAGCGGCCTGGCTAGCGGGAGGGCCACCAGCTCCTACAATGAGCAGTACTTC
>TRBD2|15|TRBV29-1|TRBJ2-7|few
CSVAGTSGRNYEQYF
TGCAGCGTTGCCGGGACTAGCGGGAGAAACTACGAGCAGTACTTC
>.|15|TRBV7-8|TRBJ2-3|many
CASSLVDFPRGAQYF
TGTGCCAGCAGCTTAGTAGACTTTCCTCGTGGGGCGCAGTATTTT
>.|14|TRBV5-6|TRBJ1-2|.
CASSAGTSNYGYTF
TGTGCCAGCAGCGCCGGGACATCTAACTATGGCTACACCTTC
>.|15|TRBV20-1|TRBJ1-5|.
CSARSSSWGNQPQHF
TGCAGTGCTAGATCCTCTTCATGGGGCAATCAGCCCCAGCATTTT
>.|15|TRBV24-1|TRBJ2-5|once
CATSDSTYGGETQYF
TGTGCCACCAGTGATTCGACATACGGGGGAGAGACCCAGTACTTC